One sample yielded the 3 T cell receptor beta chains listed below, sequenced in a study of identical twins. Via MiXCR, TCRdb re-called the 5' RACE reads, giving one row per CDR3 protein. The data show under 450,000 distinct CDR3 sequences, roughly 18% seen once. The sequencing input was naive T cells sorted from blood. The receptors derive from a man over 45 in good health.

Regarding this clonotype: The junction does not match germline at one end; this may be a read error. The chain joins TRBV20-1 to TRBJ2-2; possible D gene TRBD2, 6 bases. Germline V gene sequence: CDR1 DFQATT, CDR2 SNEGSKA (reference sequence). The CDR3 is made up of 13 amino acids. The CDR3 DNA follows: TGCAGTACTAGACTAGTCAACACCGGGGAGCTGTTTTTT. As protein: CSTRLVNTGELFF.

This clonotype was seen many times. This sequence joins TRBV5-6 and TRBJ1-5, with D possibly being TRBD1 (6 bases). The V and J ends lost 6 bases and 1 base respectively, with 14 bases between them. The CDR3 is 15 amino acids. Germline V gene sequence: CDR1 SGHDT, CDR2 YYEEEE. The chain's CDR3 is CASTLGGLSNQPQHF. The CDR3, as DNA: TGTGCCAGCACCTTAGGGGGGCTGAGCAATCAGCCCCAGCATTTT.

This chain connects TRBV12-3 or TRBV12-4 to TRBJ2-1, with D possibly matching TRBD1 (5 bases). Trimming left V 1 base short and J 1 base short, with 11 bases between. This CDR3 has 16 amino acids. CDR3 sequence: CASSLEARTSYNEQFF. The DNA of the CDR3 is TGTGCCAGCAGTTTAGAGGCGCGGACATCCTACAATGAGCAGTTCTTC.